This T cell receptor beta chain was retrieved from a study of blood T cell repertoires in COVID-19 (dated by TCRdb to about 2020). About the study as a whole: Collaborator samples came from the United States, Italy and Spain and covered acute and convalescent phases of COVID-19. The prospective study material was composed of cDNA or gDNA derived from T cells, B-cell-depleted T cells, or PBMCs. Subjects who had been exposed to COVID-19, were actively infected with it, or had recovered from it provided the deeply sampled blood TCRbeta repertoires that made up the dataset. A freely available public database, intended as a resource for researchers studying the immune response to SARS-CoV-2, is where the repertoires were released. The samples were drawn from two sources: the first 160 participants of the ongoing ImmuneRACE study, and 950 to 1,500 subjects contributed by 6 global collaborators. Sample metadata almost always included a de-identified subject ID, COVID-19 status, age in years and sex. Where available, HLA class I and class II types were obtained from metadata supplied by the sample provider rather than from assay-based typing.

The immunoSEQ Assay, a bias-controlled multiplex PCR, was used to amplify TCRbeta CDR3 regions from genomic DNA. The paper's data handling went like this. Nucleated cell counts per sample were estimated from amplification of reference gene primers within the assay. Sequence reads were collapsed and filtered to measure the absolute abundance of every unique TCRbeta CDR3 rearrangement. For each sample, productive Simpson clonality was calculated as the square root of Simpson's diversity index over productive rearrangements. Here the immuneACCESS table is served through TCRdb, limited to in-frame sequences with V and J called. Missing clones are a known gap in these copies; in checked studies unresolved V genes cover under half, and the rest lacks a known reason. V and J calls and clone size are those listed in that table; D and trimming were worked out from the DNA. The sample records about 350,000 clones, roughly 87% of which are singletons. The ten most abundant clones make up roughly a tenth of the sample.

The germline V gene encodes CDR1 MDHEN and CDR2 SYDVKM. The CDR3 runs 14 amino acids, cysteine and phenylalanine included. The sequence is cut down to CDR3 DNA, 42 bases in frame from base 1. V is cut by 5 bases and J by 5 bases, and the space between the germline ends is 15 bases. This clone is a singleton in its sample. Its antigen target is currently unknown. The record has no base qualities; no much larger clone is one base away. The paper's findings and limits, for the study overall: Clinical and demographic metadata were provided uncurated, with the amount varying by source and participant.

In Seattle, one collaborating source enrolled patients while the infection was active and tracked those patients longitudinally over the course of disease. Whole blood was collected in K2EDTA tubes by collaborating institutions according to the institutions' own protocols. For TCRbeta analysis, collaborator samples were shipped as frozen whole blood, as isolated PBMCs, or as DNA extracted from either sample type. This chain joins TRBV28 to TRBJ2-5; matching of 5 bases hints at TRBD2 as the D gene. The source of this sequence is a man aged 30 to 39 with COVID-19, enrolled during active disease. Sequencing was done on a sample of peripheral blood. For the CDR3, the sequence is CASSPGGTAETQYF. The nucleotide sequence is TGTGCCAGCAGTCCCGGAGGTACCGCTGAGACCCAGTACTTC.